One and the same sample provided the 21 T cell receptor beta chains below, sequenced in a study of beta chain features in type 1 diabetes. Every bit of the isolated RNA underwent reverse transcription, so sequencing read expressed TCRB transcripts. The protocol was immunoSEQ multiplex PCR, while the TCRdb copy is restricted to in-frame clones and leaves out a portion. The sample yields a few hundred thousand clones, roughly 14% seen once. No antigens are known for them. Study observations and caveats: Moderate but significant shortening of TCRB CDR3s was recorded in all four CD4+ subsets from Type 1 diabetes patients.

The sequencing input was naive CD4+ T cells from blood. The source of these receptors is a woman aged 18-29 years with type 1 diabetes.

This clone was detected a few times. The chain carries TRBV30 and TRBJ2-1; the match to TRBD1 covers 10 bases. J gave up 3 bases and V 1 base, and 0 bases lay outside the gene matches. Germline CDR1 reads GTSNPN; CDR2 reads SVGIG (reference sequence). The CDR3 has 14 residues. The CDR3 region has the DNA TGTGCCTGGAGTGGGGACAGGGGCTACAATGAGCAGTTCTTC. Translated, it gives CAWSGDRGYNEQFF.

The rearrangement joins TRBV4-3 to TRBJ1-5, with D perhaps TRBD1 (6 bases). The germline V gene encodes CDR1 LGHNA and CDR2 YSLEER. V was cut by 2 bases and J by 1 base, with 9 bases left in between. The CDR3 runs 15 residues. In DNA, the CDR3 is TGCGCCAGCAGCCAATCGGACAGAAGCAATCAGCCCCAGCATTTT. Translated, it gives CASSQSDRSNQPQHF.

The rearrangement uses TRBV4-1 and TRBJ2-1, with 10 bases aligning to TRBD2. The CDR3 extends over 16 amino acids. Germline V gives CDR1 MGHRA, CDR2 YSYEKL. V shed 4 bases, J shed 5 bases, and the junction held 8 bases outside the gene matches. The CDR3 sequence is CASSPPGLAVHNEQFF. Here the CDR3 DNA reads TGCGCCAGCAGCCCCCCCGGACTAGCGGTTCACAATGAGCAGTTCTTC.

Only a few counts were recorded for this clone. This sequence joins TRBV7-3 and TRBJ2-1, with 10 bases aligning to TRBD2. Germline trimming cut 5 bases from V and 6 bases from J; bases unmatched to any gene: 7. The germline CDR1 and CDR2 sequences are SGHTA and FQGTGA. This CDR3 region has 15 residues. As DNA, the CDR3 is TGTGCCAGCAGCCCAGGACTAGCGGTACCCAATGAGCAGTTCTTC. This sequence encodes CASSPGLAVPNEQFF.

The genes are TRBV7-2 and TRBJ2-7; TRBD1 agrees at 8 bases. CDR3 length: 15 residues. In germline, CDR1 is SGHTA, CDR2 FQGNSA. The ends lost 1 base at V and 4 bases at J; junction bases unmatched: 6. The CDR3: CASSLEAGGWYEQYV. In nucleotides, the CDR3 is TGTGCCAGCAGCTTAGAAGCAGGGGGCTGGTACGAGCAGTACGTC.

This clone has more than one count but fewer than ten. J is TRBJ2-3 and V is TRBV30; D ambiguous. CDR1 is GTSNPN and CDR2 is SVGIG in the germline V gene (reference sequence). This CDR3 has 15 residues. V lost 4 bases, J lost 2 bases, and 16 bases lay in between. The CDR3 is CAWKHGGWVTDTQYF. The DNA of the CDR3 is TGTGCCTGGAAACACGGCGGATGGGTCACAGATACGCAGTATTTT. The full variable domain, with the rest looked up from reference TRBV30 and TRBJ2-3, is SQTIHQWPATLVQPVGSPLSLECTVEGTSNPNLYWYRQAAGRGLQLLFYSVGIGQISSEVPQNLSASRPQDRQFILSSKKLLLSDSGFYLCAWKHGGWVTDTQYFGPGTRLTVL.

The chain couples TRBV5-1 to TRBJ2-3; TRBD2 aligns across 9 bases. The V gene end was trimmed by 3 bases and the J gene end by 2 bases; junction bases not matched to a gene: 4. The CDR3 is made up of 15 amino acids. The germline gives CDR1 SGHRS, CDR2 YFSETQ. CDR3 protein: CASSSLAGTTDTQYF. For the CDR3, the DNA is TGCGCCAGCAGCTCCCTAGCGGGGACCACAGATACGCAGTATTTT. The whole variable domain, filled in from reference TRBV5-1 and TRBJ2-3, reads KAGVTQTPRYLIKTRGQQVTLSCSPISGHRSVSWYQQTPGQGLQFLFEYFSETQRNKGNFPGRFSGRQFSNSRSEMNVSTLELGDSALYLCASSSLAGTTDTQYFGPGTRLTVL.

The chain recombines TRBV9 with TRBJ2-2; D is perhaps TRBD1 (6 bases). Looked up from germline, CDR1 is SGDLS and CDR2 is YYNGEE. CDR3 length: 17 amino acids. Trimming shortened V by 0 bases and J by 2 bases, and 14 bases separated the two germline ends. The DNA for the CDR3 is TGTGCCAGCAGCGTAGGGGGGCAGGGTGCCAACACCGGGGAGCTGTTTTTT. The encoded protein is CASSVGGQGANTGELFF. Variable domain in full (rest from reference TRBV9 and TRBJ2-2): DSGVTQTPKHLITATGQRVTLRCSPRSGDLSVYWYQQSLDQGLQFLIQYYNGEERAKGNILERFSAQQFPDLHSELNLSSLELGDSALYFCASSVGGQGANTGELFFGEGSRLTVL.

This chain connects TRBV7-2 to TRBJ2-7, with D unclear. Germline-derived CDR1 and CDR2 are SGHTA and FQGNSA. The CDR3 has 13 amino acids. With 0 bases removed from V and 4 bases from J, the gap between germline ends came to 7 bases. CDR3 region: CASSLAQHYEQYF. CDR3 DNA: TGTGCCAGCAGCTTAGCACAACATTACGAGCAGTACTTC. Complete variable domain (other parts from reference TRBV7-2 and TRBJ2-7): GAGVSQSPSNKVTEKGKDVELRCDPISGHTALYWYRQSLGQGLEFLIYFQGNSAPDKSGLPSDRFSAERTGGSVSTLTIQRTQQEDSAVYLCASSLAQHYEQYFGPGTRLTVT.

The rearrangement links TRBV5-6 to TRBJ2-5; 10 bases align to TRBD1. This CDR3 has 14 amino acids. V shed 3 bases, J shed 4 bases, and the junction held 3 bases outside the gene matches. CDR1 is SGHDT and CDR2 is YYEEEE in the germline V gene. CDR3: CASSSWDRGETQYF. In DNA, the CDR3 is TGTGCCAGCAGCTCGTGGGACAGGGGAGAGACCCAGTACTTC. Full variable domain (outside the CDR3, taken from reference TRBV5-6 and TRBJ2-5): DAGVTQSPTHLIKTRGQQVTLRCSPKSGHDTVSWYQQALGQGPQFIFQYYEEEERQRGNFPDRFSGHQFPNYSSELNVNALLLGDSALYLCASSSWDRGETQYFGPGTRLLVL.

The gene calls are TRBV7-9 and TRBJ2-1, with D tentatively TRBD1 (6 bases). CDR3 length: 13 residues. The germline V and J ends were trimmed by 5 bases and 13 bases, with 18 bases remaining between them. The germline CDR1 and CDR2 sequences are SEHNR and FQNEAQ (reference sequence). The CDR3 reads CASSPDRPSVQFF. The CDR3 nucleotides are TGTGCCAGCAGCCCAGACAGGCCCAGTGTTCAGTTCTTC.

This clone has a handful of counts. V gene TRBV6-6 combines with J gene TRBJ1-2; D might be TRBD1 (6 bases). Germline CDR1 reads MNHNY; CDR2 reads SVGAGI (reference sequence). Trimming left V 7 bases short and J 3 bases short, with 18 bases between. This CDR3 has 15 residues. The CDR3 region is CASTPRGGGYYGYTF. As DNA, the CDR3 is TGTGCCAGCACCCCACGGGGAGGGGGGTACTATGGCTACACCTTC.

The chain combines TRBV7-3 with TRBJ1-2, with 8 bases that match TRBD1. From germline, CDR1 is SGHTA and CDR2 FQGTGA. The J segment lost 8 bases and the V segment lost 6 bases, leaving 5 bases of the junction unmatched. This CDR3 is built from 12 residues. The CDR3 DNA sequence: TGTGCCAGCAGTTCGGACAGGGCGGGCTACACCTTC. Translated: CASSSDRAGYTF.

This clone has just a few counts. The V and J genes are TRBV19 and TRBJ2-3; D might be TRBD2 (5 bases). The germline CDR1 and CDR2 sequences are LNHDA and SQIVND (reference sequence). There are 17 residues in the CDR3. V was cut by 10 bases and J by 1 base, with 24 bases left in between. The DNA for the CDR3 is TGTGCCACCACGAAAGACGCCGTATTACTAGGCACAGATACGCAGTATTTT. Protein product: CATTKDAVLLGTDTQYF.

CDR3 sequence: CASSFPPGVEQETQYF. For the CDR3, the DNA is TGTGCCAGCAGCTTCCCCCCAGGGGTAGAGCAAGAGACCCAGTACTTC. The chain has TRBV11-3 and TRBJ2-5; D might be TRBD1 (6 bases). Germline V gene lookup returns CDR1 SGHNT and CDR2 YENEEA. CDR3 length equals 16 residues. V was shortened by 3 bases and J by 2 bases, with 16 bases between the two germline ends. Full variable domain (outside the CDR3, taken from reference TRBV11-3 and TRBJ2-5): EAGVVQSPRYKIIEKKQPVAFWCNPISGHNTLYWYLQNLGQGPELLIRYENEEAVDDSQLPKDRFSAERLKGVDSTLKIQPAELGDSAVYLCASSFPPGVEQETQYFGPGTRLLVL.

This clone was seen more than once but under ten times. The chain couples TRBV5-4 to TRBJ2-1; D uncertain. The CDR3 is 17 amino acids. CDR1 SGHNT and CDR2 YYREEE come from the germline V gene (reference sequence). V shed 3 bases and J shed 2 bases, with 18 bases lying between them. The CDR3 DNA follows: TGTGCCAGCAGCTCGTTACTACTCTCGACGACCTACAATGAGCAGTTCTTC. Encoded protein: CASSSLLLSTTYNEQFF.

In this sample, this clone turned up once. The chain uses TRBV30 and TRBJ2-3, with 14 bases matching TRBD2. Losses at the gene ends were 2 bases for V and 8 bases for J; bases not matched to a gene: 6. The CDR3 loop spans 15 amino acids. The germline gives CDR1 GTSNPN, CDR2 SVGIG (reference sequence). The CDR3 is CAWSMGLAGAATQYF. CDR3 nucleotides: TGTGCCTGGAGTATGGGACTAGCGGGAGCCGCTACGCAGTATTTT.

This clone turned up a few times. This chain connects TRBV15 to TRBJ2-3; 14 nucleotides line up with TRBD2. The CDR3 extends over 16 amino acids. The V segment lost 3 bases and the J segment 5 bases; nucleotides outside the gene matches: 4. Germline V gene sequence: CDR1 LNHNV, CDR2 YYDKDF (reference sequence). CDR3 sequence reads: CATSRGLAGDGDTQYF. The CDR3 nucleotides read TGTGCCACCAGCAGGGGACTAGCGGGAGACGGAGATACGCAGTATTTT. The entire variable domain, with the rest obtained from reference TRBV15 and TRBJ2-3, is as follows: DAMVIQNPRYQVTQFGKPVTLSCSQTLNHNVMYWYQQKSSQAPKLLFHYYDKDFNNEADTPDNFQSRRPNTSFCFLDIRSPGLGDTAMYLCATSRGLAGDGDTQYFGPGTRLTVL.

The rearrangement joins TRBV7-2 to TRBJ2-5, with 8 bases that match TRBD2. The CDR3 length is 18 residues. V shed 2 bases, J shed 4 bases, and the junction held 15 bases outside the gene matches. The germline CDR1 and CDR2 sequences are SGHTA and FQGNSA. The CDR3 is CASSLTLAGGIWGETQYF. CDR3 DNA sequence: TGTGCCAGCAGCTTAACGCTAGCGGGTGGGATTTGGGGAGAGACCCAGTACTTC.

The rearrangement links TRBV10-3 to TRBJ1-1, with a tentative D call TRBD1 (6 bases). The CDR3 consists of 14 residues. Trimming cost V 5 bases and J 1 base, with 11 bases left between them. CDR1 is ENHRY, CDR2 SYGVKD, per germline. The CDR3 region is CAISLGQPNTEAFF. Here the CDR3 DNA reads TGTGCCATCAGTTTAGGACAGCCGAACACTGAAGCTTTCTTT.

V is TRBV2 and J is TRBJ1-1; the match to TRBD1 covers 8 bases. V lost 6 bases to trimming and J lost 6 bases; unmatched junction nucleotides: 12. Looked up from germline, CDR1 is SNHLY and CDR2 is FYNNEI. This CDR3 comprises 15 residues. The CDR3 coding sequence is TGTGCCAGCAGGCCGCTCCAGGGGGCGAGTGCTGAAGCTTTCTTT. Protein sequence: CASRPLQGASAEAFF.